This passage covers 9 T cell receptor beta chains from one sample sequenced in a study of T-cell reconstitution after alpha-beta-depleted transplantation in children. Preparation of the TCRbeta library was carried out with unique molecular identifiers. TCRdb reprocessed the PCR reads with MiXCR, giving one entry per CDR3 protein. This table has hundreds of thousands of distinct CDR3 sequences, more than 20% appearing once. The starting material was PBMCs, mostly from graft donor cells, obtained 360 days after TCRalphabeta/CD19-depleted stem cell transplant. Every receptor here comes from a female patient aged 2-15 years who had a stem cell transplant for congenital amegakaryocytic thrombocytopenia, so the T cells may come from the graft donor.

V usage is TRBV6-2 or TRBV6-3 and J usage is TRBJ2-3, with D possibly TRBD1 on 7 matching bases. V dropped 7 bases and J dropped 7 bases, with 21 bases sitting between them. This CDR3 is built from 15 residues. The germline CDR1 and CDR2 sequences are MNHEY and SVGEGT. The DNA of the CDR3 is TGTGCCAGCAAGGGCCCCAGGGGGGATATACATACGCAGTATTTT. It encodes CASKGPRGDIHTQYF.

The chain combines TRBV20-1 with TRBJ2-1; 7 nucleotides align to TRBD1. V was pared by 5 bases and J by 3 bases, with 4 bases of the junction left unmatched. CDR3 size: 13 residues. The germline V gene encodes CDR1 DFQATT and CDR2 SNEGSKA (reference sequence). The CDR3 region is CSAGTAVYNEQFF. The CDR3 DNA is TGCAGTGCTGGGACAGCCGTCTACAATGAGCAGTTCTTC.

This clonotype was seen many times. This chain links TRBV10-3 with TRBJ2-2; 8 bases map to TRBD2. V dropped 6 bases and J dropped 2; count of bases not matched to a gene: 8. The germline gives CDR1 ENHRY, CDR2 SYGVKD. This CDR3 has 16 amino acids. CDR3 DNA sequence: TGTGCCATCAGAAGTGGTCTAGCGGGCAACACCGGGGAGCTGTTTTTT. It is translated as CAIRSGLAGNTGELFF.

This clonotype was detected only a few times. This chain connects TRBV7-8 to TRBJ2-7, with 7 bases that match TRBD2. Germline values: CDR1 SGHVS, CDR2 FQNEAQ. The CDR3 contains 13 residues. Trimming removed 5 bases from V and 3 bases from J; junction bases left unmatched: 4. CDR3 region: CASSAGENYEQYF. DNA for the CDR3: TGTGCCAGCAGCGCGGGAGAGAACTACGAGCAGTACTTC.

The genes are TRBV12-3 or TRBV12-4 and TRBJ1-4, with a weak D call TRBD1 (5 bases). Trimming cost V 5 bases and J 5 bases, with 21 bases left between them. CDR3 length: 17 residues. As DNA, the CDR3 is TGTGCCAGCAGTGTCAGCCCAACAGGAAGGTACAATGAAAAACTGTTTTTT. It specifies CASSVSPTGRYNEKLFF.

Only a few counts were recorded for this clonotype. The chain combines TRBV5-1 with TRBJ2-7; D not resolved. The V and J ends lost 2 bases and 5 bases respectively, with 17 bases between them. Germline CDR1 is SGHRS and CDR2 is YFSETQ. This CDR3 is 15 amino acids long. CDR3 DNA sequence: TGCGCCAGCAGCTTCATAACCACACAGCGCGACGAGCAGTACTTC. Protein sequence: CASSFITTQRDEQYF.

This chain links TRBV6-1 with TRBJ2-3; 9 bases match TRBD1. The CDR3 is 14 residues long. CDR1 and CDR2 (germline): MNHNS, SASEGT. V was pared by 6 bases and J by 8 bases, with 9 bases of the junction left unmatched. The CDR3 nucleotides read TGTGCCAGCAGAGGGCGGGACAGGGATACTACGCAGTATTTT. This sequence encodes CASRGRDRDTTQYF.

This clonotype was observed a single time. J is TRBJ1-5 and V is TRBV7-3; D call uncertain. The CDR3 extends over 14 amino acids. Germline CDR1 is SGHTA and CDR2 is FQGTGA. V was cut by 1 base and J by 5 bases, with 9 bases left in between. The CDR3 reads CASSLNVGYQPQHF. In nucleotides, the CDR3 is TGTGCCAGCAGCTTAAACGTAGGCTATCAGCCCCAGCATTTT.

The J gene is TRBJ2-4, the V gene TRBV4-3; the D is unclear. Per the germline V gene, CDR1 is LGHNA and CDR2 is YSLEER. The V end was cut by 1 base, the J end by 2 bases, with 9 bases between. CDR3 length: 15 residues. CDR3 loop: CASSQVWGTKNIQYF. The CDR3 region has the DNA TGCGCCAGCAGCCAAGTGTGGGGAACCAAAAACATTCAGTACTTC.